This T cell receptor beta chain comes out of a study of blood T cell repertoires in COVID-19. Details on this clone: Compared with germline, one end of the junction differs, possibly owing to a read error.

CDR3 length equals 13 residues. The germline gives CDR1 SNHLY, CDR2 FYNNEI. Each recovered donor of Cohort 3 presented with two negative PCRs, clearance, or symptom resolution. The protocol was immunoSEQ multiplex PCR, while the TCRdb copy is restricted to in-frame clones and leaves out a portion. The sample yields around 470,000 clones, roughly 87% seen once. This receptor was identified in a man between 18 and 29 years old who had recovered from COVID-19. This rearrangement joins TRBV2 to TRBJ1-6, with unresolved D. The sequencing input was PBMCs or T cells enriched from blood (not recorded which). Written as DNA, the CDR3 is TGTGCCAGCAGTCAATCACCGACAAGGATGATGGACTTT. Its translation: CASSQSPTRMMDF.